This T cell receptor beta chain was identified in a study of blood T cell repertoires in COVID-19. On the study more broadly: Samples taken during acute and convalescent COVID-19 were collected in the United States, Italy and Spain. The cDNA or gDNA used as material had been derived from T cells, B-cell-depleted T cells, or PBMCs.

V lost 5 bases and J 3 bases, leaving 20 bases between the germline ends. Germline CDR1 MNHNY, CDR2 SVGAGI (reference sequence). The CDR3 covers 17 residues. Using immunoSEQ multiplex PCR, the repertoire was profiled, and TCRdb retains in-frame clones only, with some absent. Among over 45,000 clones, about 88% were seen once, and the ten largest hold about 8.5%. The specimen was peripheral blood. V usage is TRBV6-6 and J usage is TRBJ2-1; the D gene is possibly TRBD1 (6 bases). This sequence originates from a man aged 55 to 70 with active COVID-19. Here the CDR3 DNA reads TGTGCCAGCAGTCCAATACAGGGCAGGAGCCACTACAATGAGCAGTTCTTC. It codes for CASSPIQGRSHYNEQFF.